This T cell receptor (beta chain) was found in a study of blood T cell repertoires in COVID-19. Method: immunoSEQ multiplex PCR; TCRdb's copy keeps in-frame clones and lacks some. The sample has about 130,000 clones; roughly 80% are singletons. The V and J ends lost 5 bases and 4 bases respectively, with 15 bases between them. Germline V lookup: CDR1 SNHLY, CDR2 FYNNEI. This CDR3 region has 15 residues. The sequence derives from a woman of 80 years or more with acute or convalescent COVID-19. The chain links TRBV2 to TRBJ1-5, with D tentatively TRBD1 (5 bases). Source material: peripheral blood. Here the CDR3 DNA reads TGTGCCAGCAGTATAGGCGGGGGACTTAATCAGCCCCAGCATTTT. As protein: CASSIGGGLNQPQHF.